These T cell receptor beta chains were read from a single sample in a study of T cell responses to AZD1222 COVID-19 vaccine. TCRdb keeps only in-frame clones here, not all; method: immunoSEQ multiplex PCR. The sample gives some 120,000 clones, 85% to 90% of which show up once; around 4.5% is in the top ten. Material: peripheral blood, obtained on day 0 of AZD1222 vaccination. These TCRs come from an adult in good health. CDR3s include the opening cysteine and the closing phenylalanine or tryptophan. Fields, in order: CDR3 protein, CDR3 DNA, J gene, D gene, V gene. A D gene is named only where the DNA matches it firmly.

CDR3aa: CASRTSGVGDTQYF; CDR3nt: TGTGCCAGCAGAACCAGCGGGGTTGGAGATACGCAGTATTTT; j_gene: TRBJ2-3; d_gene: TRBD2; v_gene: TRBV13
CDR3aa: CSASDSYNSPLHF; CDR3nt: TGCAGTGCTAGTGACAGTTATAATTCACCCCTCCACTTT; j_gene: TRBJ1-6; d_gene: -; v_gene: TRBV20-1
CDR3aa: CASSLGRLQETQYF; CDR3nt: TGCGCCAGCAGCTTGGGTAGACTCCAAGAGACCCAGTACTTC; j_gene: TRBJ2-5; d_gene: -; v_gene: TRBV5-1
CDR3aa: CAWSLTGQGNSPLHF; CDR3nt: TGTGCCTGGAGTCTGACGGGACAGGGGAATTCACCCCTCCACTTT; j_gene: TRBJ1-6; d_gene: TRBD1; v_gene: TRBV30
CDR3aa: CASSLDGTRNTEAFF; CDR3nt: TGTGCCAGCAGCTTAGATGGGACAAGAAACACTGAAGCTTTCTTT; j_gene: TRBJ1-1; d_gene: -; v_gene: TRBV11-3
CDR3aa: CASSLRGSGYGYTF; CDR3nt: TGTGCCAGCAGTTTAAGGGGGTCGGGCTATGGCTACACCTTC; j_gene: TRBJ1-2; d_gene: -; v_gene: TRBV27
CDR3aa: CASSLATGGPDTEAFF; CDR3nt: TGTGCCAGCAGCTTAGCCACAGGTGGTCCTGACACTGAAGCTTTCTTT; j_gene: TRBJ1-1; d_gene: -; v_gene: TRBV7-9
CDR3aa: CASSEAQASGSNEQFF; CDR3nt: TGTGCCAGCAGTGAAGCTCAGGCTAGCGGGAGCAATGAGCAGTTCTTC; j_gene: TRBJ2-1; d_gene: TRBD2; v_gene: TRBV6-1
CDR3aa: CASSPPGTNVLTF; CDR3nt: TGTGCCAGCAGCCCCCCAGGGACCAACGTCCTGACTTTC; j_gene: TRBJ2-6; d_gene: -; v_gene: TRBV5-6
CDR3aa: CASNRRGSTDTQYF; CDR3nt: TGTGCCAGTAATAGGCGGGGCAGCACAGATACGCAGTATTTT; j_gene: TRBJ2-3; d_gene: -; v_gene: TRBV19
CDR3aa: CASSLADSYEQYF; CDR3nt: TGTGCCAGCAGTTTAGCAGACTCCTACGAGCAGTACTTC; j_gene: TRBJ2-7; d_gene: -; v_gene: TRBV27
CDR3aa: CASSSRGQGAGNTIYF; CDR3nt: TGTGCCAGCAGTAGCCGCGGACAGGGTGCGGGAAACACCATATATTTT; j_gene: TRBJ1-3; d_gene: TRBD1; v_gene: TRBV28
CDR3aa: CASSQDSGTQYF; CDR3nt: TGTGCCAGCAGCCAAGACAGCGGGACCCAGTACTTC; j_gene: TRBJ2-5; d_gene: -; v_gene: TRBV6-2/TRBV6-3
CDR3aa: CASSIGDEQFF; CDR3nt: TGTGCCAGTAGTATTGGGGATGAGCAGTTCTTC; j_gene: TRBJ2-1; d_gene: -; v_gene: TRBV19
CDR3aa: CASSSNRDRSPLHF; CDR3nt: TGTGCCAGTAGTAGCAACAGGGATCGGTCACCCCTCCACTTT; j_gene: TRBJ1-6; d_gene: -; v_gene: TRBV19
CDR3aa: CASSQVRSPLHF; CDR3nt: TGTGCCAGCAGCCAAGTTCGTTCACCCCTCCACTTT; j_gene: TRBJ1-6; d_gene: -; v_gene: TRBV3-1/TRBV3-2
CDR3aa: CASSSTFKGRSNEKLFF; CDR3nt: TGTGCCAGCAGTTCTACCTTCAAGGGGAGATCTAATGAAAAACTGTTTTTT; j_gene: TRBJ1-4; d_gene: -; v_gene: TRBV27